A selection of T cell receptor beta chains follows, all from one sample in a study of T-cell memory formation after mild COVID-19. TCRdb processed the 5' RACE reads anew with MiXCR; each CDR3 protein has one entry. The sample carries approximately 580,000 distinct CDR3 sequences, roughly 22% recorded once. Source material: PBMCs or a T cell subset sorted from them (not recorded which). These receptors were collected from an adult woman who had mild COVID-19 (a few samples of this study predate the infection). Cell type and time point are not known. The CDR3 runs from the conserved cysteine through the conserved F or W. A D gene is named only where the DNA matches it firmly. Some rows have no size entry. The others give once, few or many, or a class for an expanded clone.

J | D | size | V | DNA | CDR3
TRBJ1-4 | . | . | TRBV6-5 | TGTGCCAGCAGTTCCCAGAGGGGAGAACTGTTTTTT | CASSSQRGELFF
TRBJ2-1 | . | . | TRBV15 | TGTGCCACCAACAAGGGGGGGCACAATGAGCAGTTCTTC | CATNKGGHNEQFF
TRBJ2-3 | . | once | TRBV24-1 | TGTGCCACCAGTGATTTCGGGGGAAGGGATACGCAGTATTTT | CATSDFGGRDTQYF
TRBJ2-3 | . | few | TRBV20-1 | TGCAGCTTTTACCGGGGAGTCTCCACAGATACGCAGTATTTT | CSFYRGVSTDTQYF
TRBJ2-1 | . | few | TRBV19 | TGTGCCAGTAGATTTGGAGGCGGGGGCCATGAGCAGTTCTTC | CASRFGGGGHEQFF
TRBJ1-1 | . | few | TRBV7-9 | TGTGCCAGCAGCTTAGCCTGGGGGACAATCGTCCCGGCTTTCTTT | CASSLAWGTIVPAFF
TRBJ1-5 | . | . | TRBV4-1 | TGCGCCAGCAGCCAAGATGGGATAGCAAATCAGCCCCAGCATTTT | CASSQDGIANQPQHF
TRBJ2-1 | TRBD2 | few | TRBV6-2/TRBV6-3 | TGTGCCAGCAGTCGCCTAGCGGGAGTATCAGAGCAGTTCTTC | CASSRLAGVSEQFF
TRBJ1-5 | TRBD1 | few | TRBV5-1 | TGCGCCAGCAGCTCGACAGGGGGTACGGAGCCCCAGCATTTT | CASSSTGGTEPQHF
TRBJ2-7 | . | . | TRBV2 | TGTGCCAGCTTTAACGACTTCAGCTCCTACGAGCAGTACTTC | CASFNDFSSYEQYF
TRBJ2-1 | . | few | TRBV14 | TGTGCCAGCAGCCTCAATTTCGGGTCCAGCTCCTACAATGAGCAGTTCTTC | CASSLNFGSSSYNEQFF
TRBJ2-2 | . | many | TRBV5-1 | TGCGCCAGCAGCTCAACTGGGGGCAGAGTCGGGGAGCTGTTTTTT | CASSSTGGRVGELFF
TRBJ1-6 | . | . | TRBV2 | TGTGCCAGCACCGAGGGGTCACCCCTCCACTTT | CASTEGSPLHF
TRBJ2-7 | TRBD1 | . | TRBV2 | TGTGCCAGCAGTGAGGACAGGGGGTACGGCTACGAGCAGTACTTC | CASSEDRGYGYEQYF
TRBJ2-3 | TRBD2 | . | TRBV7-8 | TGTGCCAGCAGCTTAGCCGGGAGGGTTACGCAGTATTTT | CASSLAGRVTQYF
TRBJ1-2 | . | . | TRBV6-5 | TGTGCCAGCACCTCATGGCGGGTTGGCTACACCTTC | CASTSWRVGYTF
TRBJ2-7 | . | many | TRBV5-1 | TGCGCCAGTCCTCTGTTCCCCAGACCCTACGAGCAGTACTTC | CASPLFPRPYEQYF
TRBJ1-5 | . | . | TRBV7-9 | TGTGCCAGCAGCTTAGAGGTGGGTGAAATCAGACAGCCCCAGCATTTT | CASSLEVGEIRQPQHF
TRBJ1-2 | . | many | TRBV9 | TGTGCCAGCAGCGTAGAGTCCCACCTTAACTATGGCTACACCTTC | CASSVESHLNYGYTF
TRBJ2-7 | TRBD1 | few | TRBV2 | TGTGCCAGCAGACGGACAGGGAGCTCCTACGAGCAGTACTTC | CASRRTGSSYEQYF
TRBJ1-1 | TRBD1 | . | TRBV3-1 | TGTGCCAGCAGGTCCAGGGGGCCAGTGTTAACTGAAGCTTTCTTT | CASRSRGPVLTEAFF
TRBJ2-1 | . | . | TRBV6-6 | TGTGCCATCCTCATAAACAATGAGCAGTTCTTC | CAILINNEQFF